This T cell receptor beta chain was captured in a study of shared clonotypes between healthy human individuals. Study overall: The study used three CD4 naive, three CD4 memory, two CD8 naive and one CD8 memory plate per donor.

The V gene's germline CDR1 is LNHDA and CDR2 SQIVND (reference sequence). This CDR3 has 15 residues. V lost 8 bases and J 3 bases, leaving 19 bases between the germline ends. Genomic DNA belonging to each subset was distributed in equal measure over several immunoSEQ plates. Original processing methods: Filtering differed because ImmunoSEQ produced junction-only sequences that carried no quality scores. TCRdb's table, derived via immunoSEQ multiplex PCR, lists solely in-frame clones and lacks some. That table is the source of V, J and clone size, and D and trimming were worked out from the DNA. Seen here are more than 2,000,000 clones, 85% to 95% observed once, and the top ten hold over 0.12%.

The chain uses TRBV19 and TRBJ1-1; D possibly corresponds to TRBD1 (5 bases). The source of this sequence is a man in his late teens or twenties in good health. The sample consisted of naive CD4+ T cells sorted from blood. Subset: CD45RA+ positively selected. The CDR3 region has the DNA TGTGCCAGTCGCGAACTTGGGGGGAGGGACACTGAAGCTTTCTTT. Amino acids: CASRELGGRDTEAFF.